The clone carrying this T cell receptor (beta chain) was observed once. Generated by immunoSEQ multiplex PCR, the TCRdb table keeps only in-frame clones and is missing some. This table holds some 2 million clones, about 94% found once. CD8 cells classed as naive were CD45RO-negative and positively selected for CCR7, excluding terminally differentiated effector memory CD45RA+ cells. This sample was taken from a study of shared clonotypes between healthy human individuals. Source material: naive CD8+ T cells sorted from blood. This clonotype originated in a man younger than 35 in good health.

This CDR3 reads CARGPERISNQPQHF. The DNA for the CDR3 is TGTGCCAGGGGCCCGGAAAGAATTAGCAATCAGCCCCAGCATTTT. The V gene is TRBV6-5, the J gene TRBJ1-5; D not resolved. Germline assignment: CDR1 MNHEY and CDR2 SVGAGI. Trimming stripped 9 bases from V and 0 bases from J, with 15 bases between. The CDR3 spans 15 residues.